This TCR beta chain was captured in a study of early stage breast cancer tumors (dated by TCRdb to 2016 to 2017). With respect to the entire study: Of the approximately 15 invasive breast tumors, roughly 13 were found to be estrogen receptor-positive, progesterone receptor-positive and HER2-negative. About 65% of the 12 ER+/PR+/HER2- tumors were invasive ductal carcinomas, while the other four were invasive lobular carcinomas. A read coverage of roughly 10-fold per sample was achieved on average. The samples as a whole yielded around 2.5 million detected templates, corresponding to 900,000 to 1,100,000 unique clonotypes.

Note on this clone: It has no known antigen specificity. Qualities for individual bases were not recorded, and no much larger clone is one base off.

Each sample was amplified as two independent genomic DNA replicates: roughly 0.5 ug for blood and approximately 1.5 ug for tumor or normal breast. TCRB sequencing of genomic DNA was carried out with the ImmunoSeq Intro kit according to the manufacturer's instructions. The multiplex PCR ran for 30 to 35 cycles using proprietary primers and spike-in control sequences for absolute quantification. Single-end 150-bp reads were used to sequence an 87-bp fragment spanning the CDR3 and the flanking V and J genes. Seven samples, with two replicates for each sample, were multiplexed per lane of an Illumina MiSeq using version 3.0 chemistry. Regarding the original processing steps: Raw data were processed with the vendor's proprietary pipeline, and both replicates were merged into a single result per sample. Clonotypes were defined as productive rearrangements sharing the V-gene family, CDR3 amino acid sequence and J-gene segment. Clonality was calculated as 1 minus the normalized Shannon entropy (Pielou evenness) of TCRB abundances. To estimate T cell density, the total number of templates was divided by the number of input cells, which was inferred from the amount of DNA input. Recon, run with its default parameters, was used to estimate overall repertoire diversity and clonality. Clonotypes with over 0.1% abundance in tumor and at least 32-fold higher abundance in tumor than in normal breast were defined as tumor-enriched. TCRdb retrieved this table from immuneACCESS and kept in-frame rearrangements only. Not all clones are present; in checked studies, unresolved V genes account for under half, and no reason is known for the remainder. V, J and clone size are taken as reported in that table, and D and trimming were inferred from the DNA itself. The sample yields thousands of clones; 70% were counted once. The ten largest clonotypes hold 15% to 18% of the sample.

The germline V gene encodes CDR1 LNHNV and CDR2 YYDKDF (reference sequence). Its CDR3 holds 14 amino acids, cysteine through phenylalanine. The only DNA kept is the CDR3, 42 bases in frame from the first base. The junction carries 20 bases between V and J, which are trimmed by 5 bases and 12 bases respectively. General conclusions and limits of the study: Analysis by tumor subtype was prevented by the small cohort size. Sequencing bulk genomic DNA from unsorted cells could not capture chain pairing or functional markers like CD4, CD8 and FOXP3. Enriched TCRB sequences shared across patients were mostly commonly generated sequences, unlikely to play an important role in the tumor microenvironment. Compared with adjacent normal breast tissue, tumors had about 2.6-fold higher T cell density and higher clonality. Repertoires from blood and normal breast were more alike than repertoires from blood and tumor, and in about 85% of the 16 patients, comparing each tissue with blood separated tumor from normal.

Dicing about 20-50 mg of tumor tissue typically gave a DNA yield of more than 2.5 ug. The study profiled bulk TCR beta-chain repertoires in matched peripheral blood, tumor and adjacent normal breast tissue taken from about 15 patients with early-stage breast cancer. After resection, tumor tissue identified by eye was cut out and put into prechilled RNAlater. A TissueLyser II was used to homogenize diced tumor tissue (about 17-55 mg) in RLTplus buffer containing beta-mercaptoethanol and antifoaming agent. The Qiagen AllPrep DNA/RNA Mini kit was used to extract genomic DNA. The receptor comes from a person between 55 and 69 years old with breast cancer. The sample was breast tumor tissue. The chain was built from TRBV15 and TRBJ2-1, with the D gene not confidently named. The encoded CDR3 is CATSLPRVLGRQFF. The nucleotides are TGTGCCACCAGCTTACCCCGGGTCCTCGGCAGGCAGTTCTTC.